What follows are 23 T cell receptor beta chains derived from one specimen sequenced in a study of T-cell reconstitution after alpha-beta-depleted transplantation in children. Researchers prepared the TCRbeta library using unique molecular identifiers, the study reports. TCRdb re-analysed the PCR reads in MiXCR, keeping a single row per CDR3 protein. This table has around 410,000 distinct CDR3 sequences, roughly 11% appearing once. The starting material was PBMCs from the stem cell graft donor, obtained from the stem cell graft. These receptors were collected from a human donor who donated a stem cell graft to a child with acute myeloid leukemia.

In this sample, this clonotype turned up many times. The V call is TRBV5-1, the J call TRBJ2-7, with 8 bases that match TRBD1. The CDR3 consists of 14 residues. Germline CDR1 is SGHRS and CDR2 is YFSETQ. The trim removed 4 bases at V and 6 bases at J, leaving 9 bases unmatched. The CDR3 nucleotides are TGCGCCAGCAGCCCCGGACAGGGAGCCGGCGAGCAGTACTTC. It is translated as CASSPGQGAGEQYF.

The chain has TRBV7-2 and TRBJ2-5; TRBD2 agrees at 10 bases. The CDR3 consists of 17 residues. The germline V gene encodes CDR1 SGHTA and CDR2 FQGNSA. The junction had 9 bases not matched to a gene; V was cut back by 4 bases and J by 1 base. DNA of the CDR3: TGTGCCAGCAGCTCTAAACCCGGGACTAGCGTCCAAGAGACCCAGTACTTC. Amino acids: CASSSKPGTSVQETQYF. The whole variable domain, filled in from reference TRBV7-2 and TRBJ2-5, reads GAGVSQSPSNKVTEKGKDVELRCDPISGHTALYWYRQSLGQGLEFLIYFQGNSAPDKSGLPSDRFSAERTGGSVSTLTIQRTQQEDSAVYLCASSSKPGTSVQETQYFGPGTRLLVL.

This clonotype was recorded many times. The chain combines TRBV20-1 with TRBJ2-5, with 12 bases lining up with TRBD1. Germline V gene data show CDR1 as DFQATT and CDR2 as SNEGSKA (reference sequence). Unmatched junction bases numbered 4, after V lost 3 bases and J lost 5 bases. This CDR3 comprises 14 residues. The CDR3 DNA reads TGCAGTGCTAGGGGACAGGGGGCGACGGAGACCCAGTACTTC. Its translation: CSARGQGATETQYF.

This clonotype was seen many times. The chain couples TRBV5-1 to TRBJ2-1, with 9 nucleotides matching TRBD1. This CDR3 region has 15 residues. V shed 0 bases, J shed 2 bases, and the junction held 0 bases outside the gene matches. The germline CDR1 and CDR2 sequences are SGHRS and YFSETQ. The CDR3 DNA is TGCGCCAGCAGCTTGGGGACAGGGGCCTACAATGAGCAGTTCTTC. Amino acids: CASSLGTGAYNEQFF.

The sample holds one count of this clonotype. The V and J genes are TRBV5-4 and TRBJ1-2; the D is unclear. CDR1 is SGHNT and CDR2 is YYREEE in the germline V gene (reference sequence). The CDR3 has 13 amino acids. V dropped 2 bases and J dropped 8 bases, with 13 bases sitting between them. The CDR3 protein is CASSFPGRPGYTF. CDR3 bases: TGTGCCAGCAGCTTTCCCGGGCGACCCGGCTACACCTTC.

Here the CDR3 DNA reads TGTGCCACCCGAGCCGGGACAGATTTTAACGGGGAGCTGTTTTTT. Translating gives CATRAGTDFNGELFF. The chain employs TRBV24-1 and TRBJ2-2; TRBD1 matches at 7 bases. This CDR3 region has 15 residues. V lost 9 bases and J lost 7; bases outside the gene matches: 13. The germline CDR1 and CDR2 sequences are KGHDR and SFDVKD.

CDR3 DNA sequence: TGTGCCAGCTCACCAAAAAATGGGGATGGCTACACCTTC. Translated, it gives CASSPKNGDGYTF. J is TRBJ1-2 and V is TRBV18, with unresolved D. CDR3 size: 13 residues. With 2 bases removed from V and 6 bases from J, the gap between germline ends came to 10 bases. Germline lookup yields CDR1 KGHSH and CDR2 LQKENI.

The rearrangement uses TRBV12-3 or TRBV12-4 and TRBJ2-5; D uncertain. Trimming shortened V by 1 base and J by 5 bases, and 11 bases separated the two germline ends. The CDR3 spans 14 residues. CDR3 in DNA: TGTGCCAGCAGTTTAGGCAGTCTGGAGGAGACCCAGTACTTC. Translated: CASSLGSLEETQYF.

This clonotype has at least ten counts. This rearrangement joins TRBV6-5 to TRBJ2-1; no clear D gene. Looked up from germline, CDR1 is MNHEY and CDR2 is SVGAGI. There are 14 residues in the CDR3. Trimming took 1 base from V and 8 from J, leaving 12 bases between them. Here the CDR3 reads CASSYFRPGDEQFF. In DNA form, the CDR3 reads TGTGCCAGCAGTTACTTTCGCCCAGGCGATGAGCAGTTCTTC.

The chain combines TRBV7-2 with TRBJ2-3; D may be TRBD2 (7 bases). The germline V and J ends were trimmed by 11 bases and 2 bases, with 17 bases remaining between them. There are 14 residues in the CDR3. In germline, CDR1 is SGHTA, CDR2 FQGNSA. The CDR3 nucleotides are TGTGCCGTACCGGGGGGCCTTAACACAGATACGCAGTATTTT. Protein product: CAVPGGLNTDTQYF.

V usage is TRBV20-1 and J usage is TRBJ1-1, with no clear D. The CDR3 consists of 14 residues. V lost 6 bases and J lost 6, with 20 bases in between. CDR1 is DFQATT, CDR2 SNEGSKA, per germline (reference sequence). Here the CDR3 reads CSASSWGLGAEAFF. The CDR3 DNA is TGCAGTGCCAGTTCGTGGGGTCTAGGTGCTGAAGCTTTCTTT.

In its sample, this clonotype was seen many times. V usage is TRBV9 and J usage is TRBJ2-1; 10 positions match TRBD1. V was clipped by 3 bases and J by 3 bases; unmatched bases: 3. CDR1 is SGDLS, CDR2 YYNGEE, per germline. This CDR3 has 15 amino acids. The CDR3 bases are TGTGCCAGCAGCGACCGGACAGGGGGCTACAATGAGCAGTTCTTC. Protein sequence: CASSDRTGGYNEQFF.

This clonotype was seen repeatedly, ten times or more. The chain employs TRBV20-1 and TRBJ2-7; a weak D match, TRBD2 (6 bases). Germline loops: CDR1 DFQATT, CDR2 SNEGSKA (reference sequence). The CDR3 covers 13 residues. The V end was cut by 3 bases, the J end by 3 bases, with 12 bases between. The DNA of the CDR3 is TGCAGTGCTAGGGTAGGGCGGGGCTACGAGCAGTACTTC. It yields the protein CSARVGRGYEQYF.

The chain recombines TRBV7-9 with TRBJ2-7; 9 positions agree with TRBD2. The germline V gene has CDR1 SEHNR and CDR2 FQNEAQ (reference sequence). The CDR3 has 16 amino acids. The junction had 10 bases not matched to a gene; V was cut back by 1 base and J by 6 bases. The CDR3 loop is CASSLEGGRAASEQYF. In DNA form, the CDR3 reads TGTGCCAGCAGCTTAGAAGGCGGGAGGGCGGCTTCCGAGCAGTACTTC. The complete variable domain, with remaining parts taken from reference TRBV7-9 and TRBJ2-7, reads DTGVSQNPRHKITKRGQNVTFRCDPISEHNRLYWYRQTLGQGPEFLTYFQNEAQLEKSRLLSDRFSAERPKGSFSTLEIQRTEQGDSAMYLCASSLEGGRAASEQYFGPGTRLTVT.

This clonotype has only a few counts. The rearrangement joins TRBV12-3 or TRBV12-4 to TRBJ2-3; D is ambiguous. Trimming took 6 bases from V and 9 from J, leaving 13 bases between them. This CDR3 is 12 amino acids long. CDR3 DNA sequence: TGTGCCAGCAGCCAAACCTCGGCGACGCAGTATTTT. The encoded protein is CASSQTSATQYF.

V gene TRBV6-1 combines with J gene TRBJ2-7; weak D call: TRBD1 (5 bases). The CDR3 is 13 residues long. Trimming cost V 2 bases and J 3 bases, with 8 bases left between them. Looked up from germline, CDR1 is MNHNS and CDR2 is SASEGT. CDR3 coding DNA: TGTGCCAGCAGTGAAATAACAGGCTACGAGCAGTACTTC. Translating gives CASSEITGYEQYF.

This clonotype was seen ten or more times. CDR3 in amino acids: CASSSGLAVGETQYF. In DNA, the CDR3 is TGTGCCAGCAGCTCGGGACTGGCGGTCGGGGAGACCCAGTACTTC. V usage is TRBV5-5 and J usage is TRBJ2-5, with a weak D call TRBD2 (6 bases). Germline V gene lookup returns CDR1 SGHKS and CDR2 YYEKEE (reference sequence). With 3 bases removed from V and 5 bases from J, the gap between germline ends came to 17 bases. The CDR3 consists of 15 residues. The full variable domain, completed using reference TRBV5-5 and TRBJ2-5, is DAGVTQSPTHLIKTRGQQVTLRCSPISGHKSVSWYQQVLGQGPQFIFQYYEKEERGRGNFPDRFSARQFPNYSSELNVNALLLGDSALYLCASSSGLAVGETQYFGPGTRLLVL.

The J gene is TRBJ2-2, the V gene TRBV20-1; tentative D call: TRBD1 (6 bases). Germline CDR1 DFQATT, CDR2 SNEGSKA (reference sequence). The CDR3 is 14 amino acids. The ends were cut back, 1 base at V and 1 base at J, with 7 bases in the middle. The CDR3 region is CSARVRGNTGELFF. For the CDR3, the DNA is TGCAGTGCTAGAGTCAGGGGGAACACCGGGGAGCTGTTTTTT.

A word on this clonotype: Relative to the germline gene, one junction end is altered; a read error may explain this. The chain combines TRBV5-6 with TRBJ1-2; 7 nucleotides match TRBD1. Germline CDR1 and CDR2: SGHDT and YYEEEE. The CDR3 loop spans 14 amino acids. The DNA for the CDR3 is TGTGCCAGCAGTAGGACAGGAGCTAACTATGGCTACATCTTC. It codes for CASSRTGANYGYIF. The full variable domain, completed using reference TRBV5-6 and TRBJ1-2, is DAGVTQSPTHLIKTRGQQVTLRCSPKSGHDTVSWYQQALGQGPQFIFQYYEEEERQRGNFPDRFSGHQFPNYSSELNVNALLLGDSALYLCASSRTGANYGYIFGSGTRLTVV.

A few counts support this clonotype. The chain employs TRBV6-2 or TRBV6-3 and TRBJ2-7; 7 nucleotides align to TRBD2. V was pared by 7 bases and J by 5 bases, with 14 bases of the junction left unmatched. This CDR3 is built from 15 residues. Germline V gene sequence: CDR1 MNHEY, CDR2 SVGEGT. DNA for the CDR3: TGTGCCAGCAACCTTCCAAGCGGGATTAATCACGAGCAGTACTTC. Its protein is CASNLPSGINHEQYF.

This clonotype has only a few counts. This rearrangement joins TRBV5-6 to TRBJ2-1; 7 bases are a match to TRBD1. CDR3 length: 18 residues. Per the germline V gene, CDR1 is SGHDT and CDR2 is YYEEEE. Trimming cost V 2 bases and J 0 bases; bases outside gene matches: 11. This chain's CDR3 is CASSFSHTTGFSYNEQFF. The CDR3 bases are TGTGCCAGCAGCTTCTCCCATACGACAGGGTTCTCCTACAATGAGCAGTTCTTC.

In this sample, this clonotype turned up a few times. V usage is TRBV5-1 and J usage is TRBJ2-5, with D perhaps TRBD1 or TRBD2 (5 bases each). The CDR3 has 15 amino acids. CDR1 is SGHRS, CDR2 YFSETQ, per germline. Deletions cut 1 base from V and 2 bases from J, with 12 bases between. This CDR3 is CASSLKGRGQETQYF. The CDR3 bases are TGCGCCAGCAGCTTGAAGGGGCGCGGGCAAGAGACCCAGTACTTC. The complete variable domain, with remaining parts taken from reference TRBV5-1 and TRBJ2-5, reads KAGVTQTPRYLIKTRGQQVTLSCSPISGHRSVSWYQQTPGQGLQFLFEYFSETQRNKGNFPGRFSGRQFSNSRSEMNVSTLELGDSALYLCASSLKGRGQETQYFGPGTRLLVL.

The chain combines TRBV29-1 with TRBJ1-2, with D tentatively TRBD1 (6 bases). The CDR3 spans 15 residues. Per the germline V gene, CDR1 is SQVTM and CDR2 is ANQGSEA. Trimming cost V 4 bases and J 2 bases, with 17 bases left between them. CDR3 DNA: TGCAGCGTTGTGGGGGGCGGGGAGGCCAACTATGGCTACACCTTC. Encoded protein: CSVVGGGEANYGYTF.